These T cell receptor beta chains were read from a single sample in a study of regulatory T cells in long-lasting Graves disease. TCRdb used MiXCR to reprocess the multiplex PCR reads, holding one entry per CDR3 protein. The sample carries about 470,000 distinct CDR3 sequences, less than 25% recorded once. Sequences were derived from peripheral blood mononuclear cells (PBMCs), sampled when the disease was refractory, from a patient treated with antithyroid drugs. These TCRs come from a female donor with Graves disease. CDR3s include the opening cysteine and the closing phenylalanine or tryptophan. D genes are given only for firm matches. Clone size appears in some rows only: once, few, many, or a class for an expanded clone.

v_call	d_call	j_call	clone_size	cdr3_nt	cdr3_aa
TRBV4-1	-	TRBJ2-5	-	TGCGCCAGCAGCCAATTCGGAAGTGGCGGAGAGGAGACCCAGTACTTC	CASSQFGSGGEETQYF
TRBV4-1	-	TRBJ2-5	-	TGCGCCAGCAGCCCAGATGCGGTTCTGGAGACCCAGTACTTC	CASSPDAVLETQYF
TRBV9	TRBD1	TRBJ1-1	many	TGTGCCAGCAGCGCAGACACAGGGGGCGCGGGGACTGAAGCTTTCTTT	CASSADTGGAGTEAFF
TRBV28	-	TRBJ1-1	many	TGTGCCAGCAGTTTCCGGCCGAACACTGAAGCTTTCTTT	CASSFRPNTEAFF
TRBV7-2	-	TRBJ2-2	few	TGTGCCAGCAGCTTAGTTAGGGCCGAGGAGCTGTTTTTT	CASSLVRAEELFF
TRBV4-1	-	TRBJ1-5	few	TGCGCCAGCAGCCAACACCCCGACCCTAGTCAGCAGCCCCAGCATTTT	CASSQHPDPSQQPQHF
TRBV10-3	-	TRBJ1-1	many	TGTGCCATCAGCCCCGGACTCGTAGGCACTGAAGCTTTCTTT	CAISPGLVGTEAFF
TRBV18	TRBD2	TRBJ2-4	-	TGTGCCAGCTCACCCCTTTTTCTAGCGGGAGCAGCCAAAAACATTCAGTACTTC	CASSPLFLAGAAKNIQYF
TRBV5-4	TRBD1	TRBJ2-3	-	TGTGCCAGCAGCGCCAGGGGACAGGGCAGCACAGATACGCAGTATTTT	CASSARGQGSTDTQYF
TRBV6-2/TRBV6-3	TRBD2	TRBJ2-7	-	TGTGCCAGCAGTGAAGTGGGACTAGTGATCTACGAGCAGTACTTC	CASSEVGLVIYEQYF
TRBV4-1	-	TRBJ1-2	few	TGCGCCAGCAGCCAACATCCGGACAACTATGGCTACACCTTC	CASSQHPDNYGYTF
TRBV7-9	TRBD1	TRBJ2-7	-	TGTGCCAGCAGCGATGGACTTTGGACAGGGATCAACGAGCAGTACTTC	CASSDGLWTGINEQYF
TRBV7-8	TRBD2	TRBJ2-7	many	TGTGCCAGCAGCTTAGCTTCTAGCGGGAGGGCCTTATACGAGCAGTACTTC	CASSLASSGRALYEQYF
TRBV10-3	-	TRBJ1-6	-	TGTGCCATCAGTGAAGTTGGATCACCCCTCCACTTT	CAISEVGSPLHF
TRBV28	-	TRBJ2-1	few	TGTGCCAGCAGCTTACGGGACCAAACCTACAATGAGCAGTTCTTC	CASSLRDQTYNEQFF
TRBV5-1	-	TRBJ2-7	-	TGCGCCAGCAGCTTGGGCTATGGGGGTTCCTACGAGCAGTACTTC	CASSLGYGGSYEQYF
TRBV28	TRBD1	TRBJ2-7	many	TGTGCCAGCAGTTTACAGCCGGGACAGACTCACTTC	CASSLQPGQTHF
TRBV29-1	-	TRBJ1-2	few	TGCAGCGTTGAATTGGAGAACTATGGCTACACCTTC	CSVELENYGYTF
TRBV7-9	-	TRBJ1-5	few	TGTGCCAGCAGCCCAGGAGTTCGGCAGCCCCAGCATTTT	CASSPGVRQPQHF
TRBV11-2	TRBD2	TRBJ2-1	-	TGTGCCAGCAGCCTTGGACTAGCCTCCTACAATGAGCAGTTCTTC	CASSLGLASYNEQFF
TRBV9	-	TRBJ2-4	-	TGTGCCAGCAGCGTAGGGCGGGGACTAGCCAAAAACATTCAGTACTTC	CASSVGRGLAKNIQYF
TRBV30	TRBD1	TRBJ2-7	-	TGTGCCTGGAGGGGAATACAGGGGCGAAGCTCCTACGAGCAGTACTTC	CAWRGIQGRSSYEQYF
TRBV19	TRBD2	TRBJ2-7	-	TGTGCCAGTAGACTCGACACGGGAGGAAGCTCCTACGAGCAGTACTTC	CASRLDTGGSSYEQYF
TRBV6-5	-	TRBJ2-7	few	TGTGCCAGCAGTTACGGTATGACAGGTTACGAGCAGTACTTC	CASSYGMTGYEQYF
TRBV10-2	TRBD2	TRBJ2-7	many	TGCGCCAGCAGCGTTCTAGCGGAGAGCTCCTACGAGCAGTACTTC	CASSVLAESSYEQYF
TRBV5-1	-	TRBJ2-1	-	TGCGCCAGCAGTCTGGAGGGCCGCGCCTACAATGAGCAGTTCTTC	CASSLEGRAYNEQFF
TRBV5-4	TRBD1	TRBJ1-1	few	TGTGCCAGCAGCCAGGACAGGGAGAAAGTTGTCTACACTGAAGCTTTCTTT	CASSQDREKVVYTEAFF
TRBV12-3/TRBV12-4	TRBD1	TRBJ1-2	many	TGTGCCAGCAGTTGGGGGGACAGGGGGCGACGGAACTATGGCTACACCTTC	CASSWGDRGRRNYGYTF
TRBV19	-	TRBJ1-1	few	TGTGCCAGTAGTACCGGTGAGACTGAAGCTTTCTTT	CASSTGETEAFF
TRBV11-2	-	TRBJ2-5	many	TGTGCCAGCAGCTTAGATCTCTTTAGGGCAGAGACCCAGTACTTC	CASSLDLFRAETQYF